The 4 T cell receptor beta chains given below trace back to one sample, sequenced in a study of T cells after yellow fever vaccination. Each CDR3 protein gets one entry after TCRdb re-called the 5' RACE reads with MiXCR. The sample consists of 300,000 or so distinct CDR3 sequences, roughly 8.6% of them appearing once. Sequencing used PBMCs, obtained 45 days after the first yellow fever vaccination. The receptors originated from a young man who received the YFV17D yellow fever vaccine.

This clonotype was observed a handful of times. The gene calls are TRBV2 and TRBJ2-7; D gene unclear. There are 14 residues in the CDR3. Trimming shortened V by 1 base and J by 1 base, and 8 bases separated the two germline ends. Germline V gene sequence: CDR1 SNHLY, CDR2 FYNNEI. In DNA, the CDR3 is TGTGCCAGCAGTGAAGGGTCAGGTTCCTACGAGCAGTACGTC. It translates to CASSEGSGSYEQYV.

The CDR3 reads CASSLPESYEQYV. In DNA form, the CDR3 reads TGTGCCAGCAGCTTACCGGAATCCTACGAGCAGTACGTC. The chain links TRBV7-9 to TRBJ2-7, with D hard to call. CDR3 size: 13 residues. The V and J ends lost 2 bases and 1 base respectively, with 6 bases between them. Germline V CDR1 and CDR2: SEHNR, FQNEAQ (reference sequence).

This clonotype has a count of ten or more. V usage is TRBV5-4 and J usage is TRBJ2-1; TRBD1 aligns across 10 bases. The germline V gene encodes CDR1 SGHNT and CDR2 YYREEE (reference sequence). CDR3 length: 16 residues. The V segment lost 2 bases and the J segment 2 bases; nucleotides outside the gene matches: 4. The chain's CDR3 is CASSLQTGGTYNEQFF. Written as DNA, the CDR3 is TGTGCCAGCAGCTTACAGACAGGGGGCACCTACAATGAGCAGTTCTTC.

This clonotype was counted many times. V gene TRBV29-1 combines with J gene TRBJ1-1; D is unresolved. V was shortened by 6 bases and J by 2 bases, with 13 bases between the two germline ends. Germline CDR1 and CDR2: SQVTM and ANQGSEA. The CDR3 covers 13 residues. The CDR3 sequence is CSVTRRTNTEAFF. CDR3 nucleotides: TGCAGCGTCACAAGACGGACTAACACTGAAGCTTTCTTT.